This note documents a single T cell receptor (beta chain) sequence. Libraries were prepared by immunoSEQ multiplex PCR; TCRdb keeps only in-frame clonotypes and omits some of them. The table lists around 230,000 clones, approximately 80% of them singletons, with around 25% in the top ten. This sample is drawn from a study of blood T cell repertoires in COVID-19. The CDR3 runs 15 residues. Germline CDR1 SEHNR, CDR2 FQNEAQ (reference sequence). Germline trimming cut 3 bases from V and 5 bases from J; bases unmatched to any gene: 6. This clonotype was obtained from a man aged 40-50 years with acute or convalescent COVID-19. Sequencing was carried out using peripheral blood. The chain carries TRBV7-9 and TRBJ2-5; the match to TRBD2 covers 10 bases. The CDR3 sequence is CASSFWASGSETQYF. CDR3 in DNA: TGTGCCAGCAGCTTTTGGGCTAGCGGGAGCGAGACCCAGTACTTC.